These T cell receptor beta chains were read from a single sample in a study of cytomegalovirus exposure and HLA in healthy donors. Data came from immunoSEQ multiplex PCR; TCRdb stores just in-frame clones and leaves some out. This sample has tens of thousands of clones, with roughly 67% found just once. The sample was PBMCs. All receptors come from a man aged 50-60 years in good health and CMV-seronegative. Both conserved end residues are part of each CDR3. A D gene is named only where the DNA matches it firmly. For some rows the clone size is stated as once, few or many, or as a class when expanded; others skip it.

NA,NA,TRBV19,TRBJ1-5,16,TGTGCCAGTACTCCATCCACGTGGGGGCCCAATCAGCCCCAGCATTTT,CASTPSTWGPNQPQHF
TRBD1,NA,TRBV15,TRBJ2-7,15,TGTGCCACCAGCATCACAGGGGCGCGATCCTACGAGCAGTACTTC,CATSITGARSYEQYF
NA,NA,TRBV5-1,TRBJ1-1,12,TGCGCCAGCAGCTCGAACAGGGCTGAAGCTTTCTTT,CASSSNRAEAFF
TRBD1,NA,TRBV6-5,TRBJ2-7,13,TGTGCCAGCCAAAGACAGGGGAACTACGAGCAGTACTTC,CASQRQGNYEQYF
TRBD1,NA,TRBV5-1,TRBJ1-2,14,TGCGCCAGCAGCTCCTCTGGGACAGGGCAAGGCTACACCTTC,CASSSSGTGQGYTF
NA,few,TRBV9,TRBJ1-3,16,TGTGCCAGCAGCGTCCGGGACATCCACTCTGGAAACACCATATATTTT,CASSVRDIHSGNTIYF
NA,NA,TRBV7-6,TRBJ2-2,15,TGTGCCAGCAGCGATCCGGGGACAAACACCGGGGAGCTGTTTTTT,CASSDPGTNTGELFF
TRBD1,NA,TRBV28,TRBJ1-2,18,TGTGCCAGCAGTAACACGCACATGACAGGGGAAAGGCGGTATGGCTACACCTTC,CASSNTHMTGERRYGYTF
NA,NA,TRBV19,TRBJ2-2,14,TGTGCCAGTAGTAGCCCGCAGGGCACCGGGGAGCTGTTTTTT,CASSSPQGTGELFF
NA,NA,TRBV27,TRBJ1-1,14,TGTGCCAGCAGTTTCGGCAGGTTGAACACTGAAGCTTTCTTT,CASSFGRLNTEAFF
NA,NA,TRBV2,TRBJ1-2,12,TGTGCCAGCAGCGAAGGGAGGTATGGCTACACCTTC,CASSEGRYGYTF
TRBD1,NA,TRBV29-1,TRBJ1-2,10,TGCAGCGTCGATTCACAGGGGAACACCTTC,CSVDSQGNTF
NA,NA,TRBV9,TRBJ1-5,15,TGTGCCAGCAGCGTAGGTGAGGGCCGGAATCAGCCCCAGCATTTT,CASSVGEGRNQPQHF
TRBD2,NA,TRBV5-1,TRBJ2-5,15,TGCGCCAGCCATCTCACTAGCGGGGGGCGGGCGACCCAGTACTTC,CASHLTSGGRATQYF
NA,few,TRBV6-1,TRBJ1-5,13,TGTGCCAGCACTACAGGGTTCAATCAGCCCCAGCATTTT,CASTTGFNQPQHF
NA,NA,TRBV9,TRBJ2-3,14,TGTGCCAGCAGCGTAGGGGGCAGCACAGATACGCAGTATTTT,CASSVGGSTDTQYF
NA,few,TRBV10-3,TRBJ1-1,14,TGTGCCATCAGTGAACCGGGGAAGAACACTGAAGCTTTCTTT,CAISEPGKNTEAFF
NA,NA,TRBV11-3,TRBJ2-3,13,TGTGCCAGCAGCTTAGATCAGGCAGATACGCAGTATTTT,CASSLDQADTQYF
NA,NA,TRBV15,TRBJ1-1,14,TGTGCCACCAGTCTAAACTATCAGGGTACTGAAGCTTTCTTT,CATSLNYQGTEAFF
NA,once,TRBV5-1,TRBJ1-2,14,TGCGCCAGCAGCTTGGCACGGGGAAACTATGGCTACACCTTC,CASSLARGNYGYTF
NA,NA,TRBV7-9,TRBJ1-4,13,TGTGCCAGCAGCTTATACAGTAATGAAAAACTGTTTTTT,CASSLYSNEKLFF
NA,few,TRBV6-5,TRBJ2-7,14,TGTGCCAGCAGTTACGGGCAGGGGTCCTACGAGCAGTACTTC,CASSYGQGSYEQYF
NA,NA,TRBV2,TRBJ1-1,15,TGTGCCAGCAGTCCCGGACAGAGGGTGAGCACTGAAGCTTTCTTT,CASSPGQRVSTEAFF
NA,NA,TRBV30,TRBJ1-4,13,TGTGCCTGGAGTGTACTATTGGGTGAAAAACTGTTTTTT,CAWSVLLGEKLFF
NA,few,TRBV29-1,TRBJ1-4,13,TGCAGCGTTGCGGGCGGGGGAAATGAAAAACTGTTTTTT,CSVAGGGNEKLFF
TRBD1,NA,TRBV18,TRBJ1-1,16,TGTGCCAGCTCAACCGGGACAGGGGCTTCACCCACTGAAGCTTTCTTT,CASSTGTGASPTEAFF
TRBD1,NA,TRBV28,TRBJ1-2,14,TGTGCCAGCAGCCCGACGGGACAGAGCTATGGCTACACCTTC,CASSPTGQSYGYTF
NA,few,TRBV7-8,TRBJ1-1,13,TGTGCCAGCAGCTTGGGGGGGGTGAGGGAAGCTTTCTTT,CASSLGGVREAFF
NA,NA,TRBV27,TRBJ1-4,14,TGTGCCAGCAATTACAGGGCAGCTAATGAAAAACTGTTTTTT,CASNYRAANEKLFF
NA,few,TRBV11-2,TRBJ1-3,14,TGTGCCAGCAGCTCGACAAGGTCTGGAAACACCATATATTTT,CASSSTRSGNTIYF
NA,NA,TRBV19,TRBJ1-5,13,TGTGCCAGTAGTATAACAGCATATCAGCCCCAGCATTTT,CASSITAYQPQHF
TRBD1,NA,TRBV15,TRBJ2-7,16,TGTGCCACCAGCAGAGTACCAGGGGACAGACCTTACGAGCAGTACTTC,CATSRVPGDRPYEQYF
NA,once,TRBV9,TRBJ1-4,15,TGTGCCAGCAGCGCGGGGGGGGGTGCTAATGAAAAACTGTTTTTT,CASSAGGGANEKLFF
TRBD1,NA,TRBV6-5,TRBJ2-7,13,TGTGCCAGCGGTGTCGGACAGGGGGAAGAGCAGTACTTC,CASGVGQGEEQYF
TRBD1,once,TRBV5-4,TRBJ2-7,13,TGTGCCAGCAGCTCGGACAGGAGAAACGAGCAGTACTTC,CASSSDRRNEQYF
TRBD2,NA,TRBV7-2,TRBJ2-3,16,TGTGCCAGCAGCATAACCGGGACTAGCAGCACAGATACGCAGTATTTT,CASSITGTSSTDTQYF
NA,NA,TRBV2,TRBJ2-2,13,TGTGCCAGCAGATGGACAGACACCGGGGAGCTGTTTTTT,CASRWTDTGELFF
NA,NA,TRBV5-1,TRBJ1-2,14,TGCGCCAGCAGCTTGGGAGTAATGAACTATGGCTACACCTTC,CASSLGVMNYGYTF
NA,NA,TRBV1,TRBJ2-1,17,TGCACCAGCAGCCAAGATATCGAGCGGATTTACTACAATGAGCAGTTCTTC,CTSSQDIERIYYNEQFF
TRBD2,NA,TRBV5-4,TRBJ2-3,16,TGTGCCAGCAGCTTGTTTCGGGGGGGTGGGACAGATACGCAGTATTTT,CASSLFRGGGTDTQYF
NA,few,TRBV19,TRBJ2-7,17,TGTGCCAGTAGTATAACCCTGCAGGGGTCCCTCTCCTACGAGCAGTACTTC,CASSITLQGSLSYEQYF
TRBD1,few,TRBV27,TRBJ2-5,15,TGTGCCAGCAGTTTGTCGGGACAGCTGGTGGAGACCCAGTACTTC,CASSLSGQLVETQYF
NA,NA,TRBV6-1,TRBJ1-6,13,TGTGCCAGCATACGACAGTATAATTCACCCCTCCACTTT,CASIRQYNSPLHF
NA,NA,TRBV5-1,TRBJ2-1,15,TGCGCCAGCAGCTTGGCCGCGGGGTTCATTAATGAGCAGTTCTTC,CASSLAAGFINEQFF
TRBD1,NA,TRBV27,TRBJ2-7,17,TGTGCCAGCAGTCCCGGACAGGGGGTGCCGAAATCCTACGAGCAGTACTTC,CASSPGQGVPKSYEQYF